The clone carrying this T cell receptor beta chain appeared many times. Its antigen remains unidentified. This sample stems from a study of spatial heterogeneity in lung cancer. Study at large: More beta-chain than alpha-chain sequences were consistently detected.

Each molecule of TCR cDNA was tagged with one unique molecular identifier. TCRdb ran MiXCR on the 5' RACE reads and lists one entry per CDR3 protein. The repertoire has 45,000 to 55,000 distinct CDR3 sequences, about 5.8% of them found once; the top ten carry around 10%. Study-wide results and limits: Ubiquitous expanded tumor TCRs were observed in blood more at resection than follow-up.

Time point of the sample: sample taken at primary tumor resection. Frozen PBMC, nontumor lung or tumor provided whole RNA, which was sequenced unsorted. The donors comprised around 76 untreated early-stage non-small cell lung cancer patients. This clonotype was obtained from a male donor with early-stage non-small cell lung cancer. The starting material was PBMCs, obtained at surgery.

For the CDR3, the DNA is TGCGCCAGCAGTCCCTACGCCGGGACAGGGGGCCTAGAGACCCAGTACTTC. Translation gives CASSPYAGTGGLETQYF. The chain carries TRBV23-1 and TRBJ2-5, with 12 positions matching TRBD1. TRBV23-1 is sorted into the ORF group, with uncertain function. The junction had 10 bases not matched to a gene; V was cut back by 4 bases and J by 4 bases. CDR3 size: 17 residues.